These 15 T cell receptor beta chains originate from one sample sequenced in a study of blood T cell repertoires in COVID-19. The method was immunoSEQ multiplex PCR; TCRdb's version includes in-frame clones alone and lacks a portion of them. This table holds approximately 150,000 clones, roughly 86% found once. The sequenced sample was PBMCs or T cells enriched from blood (not recorded which). The source is a woman in her 50s with acute COVID-19.

This clone was recorded once. The chain carries TRBV19 and TRBJ2-1; 12 nucleotides match TRBD2. CDR1 is LNHDA, CDR2 SQIVND, per germline (reference sequence). The CDR3 is 16 amino acids. V dropped 3 bases and J dropped 11; count of bases not matched to a gene: 11. The CDR3: CASSMGRGGLAGKQFF. Written as DNA, the CDR3 is TGTGCCAGTAGTATGGGTCGAGGAGGACTAGCGGGAAAGCAGTTCTTC.

CDR3 in amino acids: CAWSTHRGNNYGYTF. Here the CDR3 DNA reads TGTGCCTGGAGTACCCACAGGGGCAATAACTATGGCTACACCTTC. The V call is TRBV30, the J call TRBJ1-2; 7 bases fit TRBD1. The CDR3 extends over 15 amino acids. The ends lost 2 bases at V and 1 base at J; junction bases unmatched: 7. Germline values: CDR1 GTSNPN, CDR2 SVGIG (reference sequence).

The V call is TRBV20-1, the J call TRBJ1-2, with D unresolved. The CDR3 runs 11 residues. V lost 2 bases and J lost 12, with 13 bases in between. Germline CDR1 reads DFQATT; CDR2 reads SNEGSKA (reference sequence). The CDR3 nucleotides read TGCAGTGCTAGATTCGCAGGTCGGAACACCTTC. It encodes CSARFAGRNTF.

The V and J genes are TRBV3-1 (or the pseudogene TRBV3-2) and TRBJ1-5, with D perhaps TRBD1 (6 bases). Germline-derived CDR1 and CDR2 are LGHDT and YNNKEL (reference sequence). V was shortened by 4 bases and J by 3 bases, with 10 bases between the two germline ends. The CDR3 is 14 amino acids. The CDR3 DNA is TGTGCCAGCAGCCTCTTGGGGGCCAATCAGCCCCAGCATTTT. Protein: CASSLLGANQPQHF.

This clone was picked up a small number of times. J is TRBJ1-1 and V is TRBV19; no definite D call. V lost 6 bases and J lost 3, with 14 bases in between. The germline V gene has CDR1 LNHDA and CDR2 SQIVND (reference sequence). This CDR3 has 14 amino acids. This chain's CDR3 is CASRTAGGDTEAFF. In DNA form, the CDR3 reads TGTGCCAGTAGGACCGCGGGTGGGGACACTGAAGCTTTCTTT. Using reference TRBV19 and TRBJ1-1 for the parts outside the CDR3, the full variable domain is DGGITQSPKYLFRKEGQNVTLSCEQNLNHDAMYWYRQDPGQGLRLIYYSQIVNDFQKGDIAEGYSVSREKKESFPLTVTSAQKNPTAFYLCASRTAGGDTEAFFGQGTRLTVV.

This clone appeared once. The gene calls are TRBV6-5 and TRBJ2-5, with TRBD1 as a possible D gene (5 bases). CDR1 and CDR2 (germline): MNHEY, SVGAGI. V lost 0 bases and J lost 2, with 10 bases in between. The CDR3 consists of 15 residues. The DNA of the CDR3 is TGTGCCAGCAGTTACTCAACTACAGGACAAGAGACCCAGTACTTC. This encodes CASSYSTTGQETQYF.

The chain couples TRBV29-1 to TRBJ2-2; TRBD2 matches 7 bases. Germline V CDR1 and CDR2: SQVTM, ANQGSEA. The CDR3 is 16 amino acids. J was trimmed by 0 bases and V by 7 bases; bases with no gene match: 11. CDR3 protein: CSGWGEGSTNTGELFF. The DNA of the CDR3 is TGCAGCGGCTGGGGGGAGGGCAGTACGAACACCGGGGAGCTGTTTTTT.

CDR3 loop: CATLPYPGISEQYF. For the CDR3, the DNA is TGTGCCACCCTACCCTATCCGGGTATCTCCGAGCAGTACTTC. The J gene is TRBJ2-7, the V gene TRBV2; the D is unclear. Germline CDR1 and CDR2: SNHLY and FYNNEI. This CDR3 has 14 amino acids. Trimming shortened V by 10 bases and J by 6 bases, and 22 bases separated the two germline ends.

V is TRBV27 and J is TRBJ2-6; 10 positions match TRBD1. V shed 10 bases and J 0 bases; nucleotides not matched to a gene: 3. Germline loops: CDR1 MNHEY, CDR2 SMNVEV (reference sequence). This CDR3 spans 15 amino acids. In DNA form, the CDR3 reads TGTGCCACCGGACAGGGGGTCTCTGGGGCCAACGTCCTGACTTTC. It codes for CATGQGVSGANVLTF.

The chain recombines TRBV12-3 or TRBV12-4 with TRBJ1-1; no clear D. V was clipped by 3 bases and J by 6 bases, with 11 bases between them. The CDR3 length is 13 residues. Written as DNA, the CDR3 is TGTGCCAGCAGTTTTAGGGAGGCCTCTGAAGCTTTCTTT. This encodes CASSFREASEAFF.

J is TRBJ2-5 and V is TRBV24-1; 7 bases line up with TRBD2. The trim removed 4 bases at V and 4 bases at J, leaving 2 bases unmatched. This CDR3 has 13 residues. Germline-derived CDR1 and CDR2 are KGHDR and SFDVKD. CDR3 sequence reads: CATSEASGETQYF. The DNA of the CDR3 is TGTGCCACCAGTGAAGCTAGCGGAGAGACCCAGTACTTC.

The CDR3 sequence is CRGIAGSGTGELFF. CDR3 nucleotides: TGCAGGGGTATAGCGGGAAGTGGCACCGGGGAGCTGTTTTTT. V gene TRBV29-1 combines with J gene TRBJ2-2, with 8 bases identical to TRBD2. There are 14 residues in the CDR3. Germline-derived CDR1 and CDR2 are SQVTM and ANQGSEA.

The CDR3 region is CASTSGGDYGYTF. Here the CDR3 DNA reads TGTGCCAGCACCTCGGGAGGGGACTATGGCTACACCTTC. The chain employs TRBV12-3 or TRBV12-4 and TRBJ1-2; D is perhaps TRBD1 (5 bases). V was cut by 7 bases and J by 3 bases, with 12 bases left in between. The CDR3 consists of 13 residues.

This chain's CDR3 is CASSSAGLATNEKLFF. The CDR3 DNA sequence: TGTGCCAGCAGCTCCGCAGGGTTGGCGACTAATGAAAAACTGTTTTTT. V gene TRBV7-2 combines with J gene TRBJ1-4, with D possibly TRBD1 on 5 matching bases. Trimming removed 4 bases from V and 2 bases from J, with 14 bases in between. The V gene's germline CDR1 is SGHTA and CDR2 FQGNSA. This CDR3 comprises 16 residues.

The rearrangement links TRBV2 to TRBJ2-7, with 8 bases matching TRBD1. V was pared by 6 bases and J by 6 bases, with 10 bases of the junction left unmatched. The germline V gene has CDR1 SNHLY and CDR2 FYNNEI. CDR3 size: 14 residues. This CDR3 reads CASSERQGSSEQYF. As DNA, the CDR3 is TGTGCCAGCAGCGAAAGACAGGGGAGCTCCGAGCAGTACTTC.